In this sample, the clone carrying this T cell receptor beta chain turned up many times. Its antigen remains unknown. TCRdb itself ran the 5' RACE reads through MiXCR, one entry per CDR3 protein. Of approximately 94,000 distinct CDR3 sequences listed, around 5.5% were seen once; the top ten hold approximately 12%. The length of the CDR3 is 18 residues. The sample comes from a study of identical twins. Points from the study as a whole: In beta out-of-frame sequences, the excess sharing between twins was weaker. Fewer insertions characterized abundant cord blood beta clonotypes, whereas memory repertoires showed none. Twins shared out-of-frame alpha sequences with excess low generation probability.

Sample: memory T cells sorted from blood. This chain connects TRBV21-1 to TRBJ2-7; TRBD2 is the table's D call, not checked against the DNA. TRBV21-1 is designated a pseudogene. This TCR derives from a woman between 50 and 59 years old in good health. The CDR3 nucleotides are TGTGCCAGCGAAAGGGAGCGGACTAGCGGGCCTAGCTCCTACGAGCAGTACTTC. Its translation is CASERERTSGPSSYEQYF.